Listed below are T cell receptor beta chains from one sample, sequenced in a study of cytomegalovirus exposure and HLA in healthy donors. The table came from immunoSEQ multiplex PCR; TCRdb's copy has only in-frame clones and leaves some out. Of about 170,000 clones detected, roughly 71% appear once; the ten largest clones hold 2.5% to 3%. Sequencing was done on a sample of PBMCs. The receptors stem from a woman between 45 and 60 years old in good health and CMV-seropositive. The CDR3 runs from the conserved cysteine through the conserved F or W. The D gene is left open where the match is weak. The listing skips clone size in some rows; elsewhere it reads once, few, many or a size class.

V gene,clone size,J gene,D gene,CDR3 protein,CDR3 DNA
TRBV2,-,TRBJ1-5,-,CASSELYQNQPQHF,TGTGCCAGCAGTGAATTATACCAGAATCAGCCCCAGCATTTT
TRBV2,-,TRBJ2-2,-,CASRGRMSTGELFF,TGTGCCAGCAGAGGGAGGATGTCCACCGGGGAGCTGTTTTTT
TRBV14,few,TRBJ1-3,-,CASSQVAGTGNTIYF,TGTGCCAGCAGCCAAGTAGCAGGGACTGGAAACACCATATATTTT
TRBV6-5,-,TRBJ2-7,TRBD2,CASGRERGEQYF,TGTGCCAGCGGGAGGGAGCGCGGCGAGCAGTACTTC
TRBV14,few,TRBJ1-2,TRBD1,CASSHYEPDRDYGYTF,TGTGCCAGCAGCCACTATGAACCGGACAGGGATTATGGCTACACCTTC
TRBV19,once,TRBJ2-7,TRBD1,CASSRGYEQYF,TGTGCCAGTAGCAGGGGGTACGAGCAGTACTTC
TRBV6-6,-,TRBJ1-1,TRBD1,CASSKGQGAPNTEAFF,TGTGCCAGCAGTAAAGGACAGGGGGCCCCTAACACTGAAGCTTTCTTT
TRBV19,-,TRBJ2-2,TRBD2,CASSIWAGGATGELFF,TGTGCCAGTAGTATATGGGCGGGGGGGGCCACCGGGGAGCTGTTTTTT
TRBV10-3,-,TRBJ1-2,-,CAIRSQGRDYGYTF,TGTGCCATCAGGAGCCAGGGCAGGGACTATGGCTACACCTTC
TRBV29-1,-,TRBJ2-7,-,CSAEDGNSYEQYF,TGCAGCGCCGAGGACGGGAACTCCTACGAGCAGTACTTC
TRBV15,-,TRBJ2-2,-,CATRPQGPNTGELFF,TGTGCCACCAGGCCCCAGGGGCCGAACACCGGGGAGCTGTTTTTT
TRBV25-1,-,TRBJ1-4,-,CASSESYRVNEKLFF,TGTGCCAGCAGTGAATCTTATCGGGTTAATGAAAAACTGTTTTTT
TRBV29-1,once,TRBJ2-6,-,CSALHSSGANVLTF,TGCAGCGCCCTTCACAGCTCTGGGGCCAACGTCCTGACTTTC
TRBV4-2,-,TRBJ1-4,TRBD1,CASSQEPRGGNEKLFF,TGTGCCAGCAGCCAAGAACCAAGAGGGGGCAATGAAAAACTGTTTTTT
TRBV27,few,TRBJ2-1,-,CASSLSPPENQYNEQFF,TGTGCCAGCAGTTTATCCCCCCCCGAGAATCAATACAATGAGCAGTTCTTC
TRBV27,-,TRBJ1-1,-,CASSSVGQTRRGAFF,TGTGCCAGCAGTTCCGTCGGACAGACGCGAAGGGGAGCTTTCTTT
TRBV18,-,TRBJ2-1,-,CASSSGGLVNEQFF,TGTGCCAGCTCGTCAGGGGGGCTGGTTAATGAGCAGTTCTTC
TRBV2,-,TRBJ1-2,-,CATRFGGYGYTF,TGTGCCACCCGATTCGGGGGCTATGGCTACACCTTC
TRBV6-5,once,TRBJ2-7,-,CASSYSWTATYEQYF,TGTGCCAGCAGTTACTCGTGGACAGCAACCTACGAGCAGTACTTC
TRBV29-1,few,TRBJ1-1,-,CSSTWQVNTEAFF,TGCAGCTCCACCTGGCAGGTGAACACTGAAGCTTTCTTT
TRBV6-7,few,TRBJ2-7,TRBD1,CASSCSLGQGAYEQYF,TGTGCCAGCAGTTGCTCCCTGGGACAGGGAGCCTACGAGCAGTACTTC
TRBV7-2,once,TRBJ1-4,TRBD1,CASSETGVTTNEKLFF,TGTGCCAGCAGCGAAACAGGGGTTACGACTAATGAAAAACTGTTTTTT
TRBV25-1,once,TRBJ2-4,TRBD1,CASSVGTGIIQYF,TGTGCCAGCAGTGTTGGGACAGGGATCATTCAGTACTTC
TRBV6-1,-,TRBJ2-7,-,CASSEVRRSYEQYF,TGTGCCAGCAGTGAAGTTCGGAGGTCCTACGAGCAGTACTTC
TRBV4-1,once,TRBJ1-1,-,CASSQEEVTTEAFF,TGCGCCAGCAGCCAAGAAGAGGTCACAACTGAAGCTTTCTTT
TRBV9,-,TRBJ2-7,TRBD1,CASSVGGGALEQYF,TGTGCCAGCAGCGTAGGAGGGGGCGCATTGGAGCAGTACTTC
TRBV10-2,-,TRBJ2-2,TRBD1,CASTRTGNGGELFF,TGCGCCAGCACTAGGACAGGGAACGGCGGGGAGCTGTTTTTT
TRBV12-5,-,TRBJ1-2,-,CASGFGRSNYGYTF,TGTGCTAGTGGTTTTGGGAGGTCGAACTATGGCTACACCTTC
TRBV2,-,TRBJ1-5,TRBD1,CASSGQGTNSNQPQHF,TGTGCCAGCAGTGGACAGGGAACTAATAGCAATCAGCCCCAGCATTTT
TRBV7-9,-,TRBJ1-2,-,CASSLASGNYGYTF,TGTGCCAGCAGCTTAGCGTCCGGGAACTATGGCTACACCTTC
TRBV7-8,-,TRBJ2-1,TRBD1,CASSSAQGTLHNEQFF,TGTGCCAGCAGCTCCGCACAGGGGACCTTACACAATGAGCAGTTCTTC
TRBV7-2,-,TRBJ2-2,TRBD1,CASSGQESGELFF,TGTGCCAGCAGCGGACAGGAGTCCGGGGAGCTGTTTTTT
TRBV2,-,TRBJ2-7,-,CASSGDTSYEQYF,TGTGCCAGCAGTGGGGACACTTCCTACGAGCAGTACTTC
TRBV5-1,once,TRBJ1-2,TRBD1,CASSQTGTLYGYTF,TGCGCCAGCAGCCAGACAGGGACTCTCTATGGCTACACCTTC
TRBV9,-,TRBJ2-1,-,CASSEGGEQFF,TGTGCCAGCAGCGAGGGAGGTGAGCAGTTCTTC